The clone carrying this T cell receptor (beta chain) was seen at least ten times. Its antigen remains unidentified. This sample's time point: persistent/refractory GD, antithyroid drugs over 5 years with positive TRAb. PBMC-derived RNA was used for the TCR library. The peripheral blood volume drawn was 7.5 to 9.5 milliliters, and it was collected into EDTA tubes. TCR beta libraries were built with iRepertoire HTBI primers and Arm-PCR of CDR3 regions. In TCRdb, the multiplex PCR reads were re-called with MiXCR into one record per CDR3 protein. The table includes almost 350,000 distinct CDR3 sequences, 15% to 20% detected once. The entry originates in a study of regulatory T cells in long-lasting Graves disease. The overall study: Disease was considered persistent Graves' disease after over 5 years of antithyroid drugs (with positive TSH receptor antibodies).

Germline loops: CDR1 SNHLY, CDR2 FYNNEI. CDR3 length equals 14 residues. V lost 8 bases and J 0 bases, leaving 13 bases between the germline ends. Study observations and caveats: Patients with persistent disease showed a bias toward TRBV28, TRBJ1-2 and TRBJ2-5.

The sequencing here drew on peripheral blood mononuclear cells (PBMCs), taken when the disease was refractory, from a patient treated with antithyroid drugs. This receptor was taken from a female donor with Graves disease. The V call is TRBV2, the J call TRBJ1-1; D uncertain. CDR3 bases: TGTGCCAGCTGGTGGACGGGGTTGAACACTGAAGCTTTCTTT. It specifies CASWWTGLNTEAFF.